The 25 T cell receptor beta chains given below trace back to one sample, sequenced in a study of T cell responses to AZD1222 COVID-19 vaccine. The data were produced by immunoSEQ multiplex PCR, yet TCRdb's version contains in-frame clones alone and is incomplete. The sample shows about 150,000 clones, around nine tenths of them seen only once. Material: peripheral blood, obtained on day 0 of AZD1222 vaccination. Source of these receptors: an adult in good health.

The rearrangement joins TRBV19 to TRBJ1-1; D is perhaps TRBD1 (5 bases). Deletions cut 3 bases from V and 8 bases from J, with 19 bases between. This CDR3 comprises 15 residues. CDR1 is LNHDA, CDR2 SQIVND, per germline (reference sequence). This CDR3 reads CASSMPAGTGPEAFF. CDR3 nucleotides: TGTGCCAGTAGTATGCCTGCCGGGACGGGACCAGAAGCTTTCTTT.

J is TRBJ2-7 and V is TRBV6-2 or TRBV6-3; 9 bases match TRBD2. CDR1 is MNHEY, CDR2 SVGEGT, per germline. V was clipped by 2 bases and J by 3 bases; unmatched bases: 2. The CDR3 extends over 14 amino acids. The CDR3 region is CASSYAGGGYEQYF. The CDR3 DNA reads as TGTGCCAGCAGTTACGCGGGAGGGGGCTACGAGCAGTACTTC.

The chain recombines TRBV29-1 with TRBJ2-3, with a weak D call TRBD1 (5 bases). V shed 6 bases and J shed 0 bases, with 13 bases lying between them. Germline V CDR1 and CDR2: SQVTM, ANQGSEA. The CDR3 extends over 14 amino acids. CDR3 bases: TGCAGCGTCCGAAAGGGGCCAAGCACAGATACGCAGTATTTT. Translating it yields CSVRKGPSTDTQYF.

The J gene is TRBJ2-2, the V gene TRBV30, with D possibly matching TRBD1 (5 bases). V dropped 1 base and J dropped 3 bases, with 9 bases sitting between them. Germline CDR1 GTSNPN, CDR2 SVGIG (reference sequence). There are 14 residues in the CDR3. Here the CDR3 reads CAWSAAGYTGELFF. CDR3 nucleotides: TGTGCCTGGAGTGCGGCAGGGTACACCGGGGAGCTGTTTTTT.

The V gene is TRBV27, the J gene TRBJ1-5; TRBD1 might be the D (6 bases). Germline lookup yields CDR1 MNHEY and CDR2 SMNVEV (reference sequence). CDR3 length equals 13 residues. V lost 5 bases and J 9 bases, leaving 14 bases between the germline ends. The CDR3 loop is CASSQQGAGPQHF. CDR3 nucleotides: TGTGCCAGCAGTCAACAGGGAGCAGGGCCCCAGCATTTT.

V is TRBV5-1 and J is TRBJ1-1; D not resolved. V lost 4 bases to trimming and J lost 7 bases, with 8 bases between them. The CDR3 is 11 residues long. The germline V gene has CDR1 SGHRS and CDR2 YFSETQ. CDR3 amino acids: CASSGQFEAFF. The CDR3 bases are TGCGCCAGCAGCGGGCAGTTTGAAGCTTTCTTT.

This rearrangement joins TRBV5-5 to TRBJ1-4; D is uncertain. This CDR3 region has 13 residues. CDR1 and CDR2 from the germline V gene are SGHKS and YYEKEE (reference sequence). V was cut by 1 base and J by 4 bases, with 5 bases left in between. For the CDR3, the DNA is TGTGCCAGCAGCTTGTACGGTAATGAAAAACTGTTTTTT. Amino acid sequence: CASSLYGNEKLFF.

The chain combines TRBV5-1 with TRBJ2-1; 9 bases are shared with TRBD2. The CDR3 has 15 amino acids. The V segment lost 6 bases and the J segment 10 bases; nucleotides outside the gene matches: 14. CDR1 is SGHRS and CDR2 is YFSETQ in the germline V gene. CDR3 region: CASNTGLAGQGEQFF. For the CDR3, the DNA is TGCGCCAGCAACACGGGACTAGCCGGGCAGGGGGAGCAGTTCTTC.

The chain employs TRBV24-1 and TRBJ1-1; weak D call: TRBD1 (6 bases). CDR1 and CDR2 (germline): KGHDR, SFDVKD. The CDR3 totals 13 residues. Trimming left V 9 bases short and J 1 base short, with 11 bases between. The chain's CDR3 is CATQSRGNTEAFF. The CDR3 nucleotides read TGTGCCACCCAGTCCAGGGGGAACACTGAAGCTTTCTTT.

The chain couples TRBV5-1 to TRBJ2-1, with 8 bases fitting TRBD2. CDR1 and CDR2 (germline): SGHRS, YFSETQ. V was clipped by 0 bases and J by 8 bases; unmatched bases: 10. CDR3 length: 16 amino acids. The CDR3 nucleotides read TGCGCCAGCAGCTTGGGTCCGCGGGGGGCAAGGGATGAGCAGTTCTTC. It encodes CASSLGPRGARDEQFF.

The genes are TRBV20-1 and TRBJ1-5; 7 nucleotides align to TRBD1. Per the germline V gene, CDR1 is DFQATT and CDR2 is SNEGSKA (reference sequence). The CDR3 has 14 amino acids. Trimming took 3 bases from V and 6 from J; bases not matched to a gene: 8. The CDR3 reads CSASQQGLGQPQHF. DNA for the CDR3: TGCAGTGCTAGTCAACAGGGGCTGGGTCAGCCCCAGCATTTT.

This clone appeared once. This chain connects TRBV5-6 to TRBJ1-6, with D tentatively TRBD1 (6 bases). V lost 4 bases to trimming and J lost 7 bases, with 18 bases between them. Per the germline V gene, CDR1 is SGHDT and CDR2 is YYEEEE. The CDR3 is 16 amino acids. This CDR3 reads CASSAPSGGLNSPLHF. For the CDR3, the DNA is TGTGCCAGCAGCGCCCCCTCCGGGGGGCTCAATTCACCCCTCCACTTT.

The chain is built from TRBV7-9 and TRBJ1-6; D is uncertain. The CDR3 is 13 amino acids. Germline V gene sequence: CDR1 SEHNR, CDR2 FQNEAQ (reference sequence). V dropped 1 base and J dropped 14 bases, with 12 bases sitting between them. In DNA, the CDR3 is TGTGCCAGCAGCTTAGAAATGGTCCCCACCCTCCACTTT. It codes for CASSLEMVPTLHF.

The CDR3 DNA reads as TGCGCCAGCAGCTTCGGGCAGGGGATCCGCAATGAGCAGTTCTTC. Amino acid sequence: CASSFGQGIRNEQFF. This chain uses TRBV5-1 with TRBJ2-1; possibly TRBD1 for D (6 bases). The ends were cut back, 2 bases at V and 6 bases at J, with 15 bases in the middle. The CDR3 covers 15 residues. CDR1 SGHRS and CDR2 YFSETQ come from the germline V gene.

The rearrangement joins TRBV9 to TRBJ2-1, with TRBD2 identical over 7 bases. This CDR3 spans 14 amino acids. CDR1 and CDR2 from the germline V gene are SGDLS and YYNGEE. The V gene end was trimmed by 3 bases and the J gene end by 8 bases; junction bases not matched to a gene: 8. DNA of the CDR3: TGTGCCAGCAGCGCCCTTGGGGGAGGGGATGAGCAGTTCTTC. Its translation: CASSALGGGDEQFF.

This chain joins TRBV18 and TRBJ2-7; 11 nucleotides line up with TRBD1. The CDR3 covers 16 residues. J gave up 7 bases and V 6 bases, and 14 bases lay outside the gene matches. From germline, CDR1 is KGHSH and CDR2 LQKENI. CDR3 coding DNA: TGTGCCAGCTCGGGCTCCAGGACAGGGGGCGCGTATGAGCAGTACTTC. Protein sequence: CASSGSRTGGAYEQYF.

The J gene is TRBJ2-5, the V gene TRBV6-1; D is perhaps TRBD2 (6 bases). V was pared by 0 bases and J by 2 bases, with 10 bases between. CDR3 length: 15 residues. Germline assignment: CDR1 MNHNS and CDR2 SASEGT. This chain's CDR3 is CASSEAAGLQETQYF. CDR3 coding DNA: TGTGCCAGCAGTGAAGCGGCGGGGCTACAAGAGACCCAGTACTTC.

The gene calls are TRBV6-2 or TRBV6-3 and TRBJ2-7; 7 nucleotides align to TRBD1. The V and J ends lost 2 bases and 0 bases, in that order; junction bases with no gene match: 10. The CDR3 runs 17 residues. CDR1 is MNHEY and CDR2 is SVGEGT in the germline V gene. CDR3 bases: TGTGCCAGCAGTTACCCCCTAGGGACAGTCTACTCCTACGAGCAGTACTTC. It specifies CASSYPLGTVYSYEQYF.

The chain joins TRBV21-1 to TRBJ1-4. TRBV21-1 counts as a pseudogene. This CDR3 has 18 residues. The DNA of the CDR3 is TGTGCCAGCAGCTCCAATATTCGGGGACTGGGGTGTGGTGAAAAACTGTTTTTT. Its protein product is CASSSNIRGLGCGEKLFF.

V usage is TRBV19 and J usage is TRBJ1-5; D is uncertain. This CDR3 contains 14 residues. Trimming shortened V by 3 bases and J by 5 bases, and 11 bases separated the two germline ends. Germline CDR1 reads LNHDA; CDR2 reads SQIVND (reference sequence). As DNA, the CDR3 is TGTGCCAGTAGTATCGGACGGGTCGATCAGCCCCAGCATTTT. It is translated as CASSIGRVDQPQHF.

The CDR3 DNA follows: TGTGCCAGCAGCTGGGTCGAACCCGAGCAGTACTTC. Its translation is CASSWVEPEQYF. The chain joins TRBV7-9 to TRBJ2-7; D unresolved. Germline V CDR1 and CDR2: SEHNR, FQNEAQ (reference sequence). The CDR3 contains 12 residues. V dropped 4 bases and J dropped 6 bases, with 10 bases sitting between them.

The chain recombines TRBV3-1 (or the pseudogene TRBV3-2) with TRBJ1-2; TRBD1 might be the D (6 bases). Trimming removed 1 base from V and 4 bases from J, with 13 bases in between. CDR3 size: 15 residues. The germline V gene encodes CDR1 LGHDT and CDR2 YNNKEL (reference sequence). The CDR3 bases are TGTGCCAGCAGCCAAGGATCGGACAGACTCTATGGCTACACCTTC. Translation: CASSQGSDRLYGYTF.

This rearrangement joins TRBV30 to TRBJ1-2; D remains unclear. Germline-derived CDR1 and CDR2 are GTSNPN and SVGIG (reference sequence). The CDR3 totals 10 residues. Trimming left V 5 bases short and J 13 bases short, with 14 bases between. CDR3 coding DNA: TGTGCCTGGGACGGAGAAGCTTTCACCTTC. Translating gives CAWDGEAFTF. The whole variable domain, remainder taken from reference TRBV30 and TRBJ1-2, is SQTIHQWPATLVQPVGSPLSLECTVEGTSNPNLYWYRQAAGRGLQLLFYSVGIGQISSEVPQNLSASRPQDRQFILSSKKLLLSDSGFYLCAWDGEAFTFGSGTRLTVV.

V usage is TRBV29-1 and J usage is TRBJ2-5; TRBD1 is a possible D gene (5 bases). The germline CDR1 and CDR2 sequences are SQVTM and ANQGSEA. Trimming removed 4 bases at V and 0 bases at J, with 12 bases between. There are 14 residues in the CDR3. Here the CDR3 DNA reads TGCAGCGTTGTTCCGACAGTGTACCAAGAGACCCAGTACTTC. Translation gives CSVVPTVYQETQYF.

The V gene is TRBV5-6, the J gene TRBJ2-1, with D uncertain. The germline CDR1 and CDR2 sequences are SGHDT and YYEEEE. Between the trimmed V and J ends, which lost 0 bases and 0 bases, there was a span of 13 bases. CDR3 length equals 17 residues. The CDR3 bases are TGTGCCAGCAGCTTGGATGACCTCCCGCCCTCCTACAATGAGCAGTTCTTC. Translating gives CASSLDDLPPSYNEQFF.